The 28 T cell receptor beta chains below come from one sample, sequenced in a study of spatial heterogeneity in lung cancer. Via MiXCR, TCRdb re-called the 5' RACE reads, giving one row per CDR3 protein. Of 2,500 to 3,000 distinct CDR3 sequences listed, about 2.6% were seen once; the top ten hold 20% to 25%. Noted time point: sample taken at primary tumor resection. The sample consisted of normal lung tissue next to the tumor, taken at surgery. These receptors came from a male donor with early-stage non-small cell lung cancer.

The chain employs TRBV6-5 and TRBJ2-3, with 8 bases that match TRBD1. Germline V gives CDR1 MNHEY, CDR2 SVGAGI. V trimming: 6 bases; J trimming: 3 bases; junction bases outside the gene matches: 11. CDR3 length equals 16 residues. CDR3 sequence reads: CASSPALDRVTDTQYF. The CDR3 bases are TGTGCCAGCAGCCCCGCCCTGGACAGGGTAACAGATACGCAGTATTTT.

By proportion, this clonotype is medium-sized. The chain recombines TRBV24-1 with TRBJ2-1; D gene uncertain. The CDR3 length is 11 residues. The V end was cut by 2 bases, the J end by 7 bases, with 2 bases between. Germline CDR1 reads KGHDR; CDR2 reads SFDVKD. The CDR3 here is CATSDSNEQFF. The CDR3 bases are TGTGCCACCAGTGATTCTAATGAGCAGTTCTTC.

By sample share, this clonotype is medium-sized (0.01 to 0.1%). J is TRBJ1-5 and V is TRBV5-1; TRBD1 aligns across 8 bases. The CDR3 spans 14 residues. The germline V gene encodes CDR1 SGHRS and CDR2 YFSETQ. The ends lost 6 bases at V and 2 bases at J; junction bases unmatched: 4. CDR3 DNA sequence: TGCGCCAGCAAAGAGACAGGGGGCAATCAGCCCCAGCATTTT. Translated: CASKETGGNQPQHF. Full variable domain (outside the CDR3, taken from reference TRBV5-1 and TRBJ1-5): KAGVTQTPRYLIKTRGQQVTLSCSPISGHRSVSWYQQTPGQGLQFLFEYFSETQRNKGNFPGRFSGRQFSNSRSEMNVSTLELGDSALYLCASKETGGNQPQHFGDGTRLSIL.

In this sample, this clonotype is medium-sized (0.01 to 0.1%). The CDR3 loop is CASTPDGGRNTIYF. The CDR3 DNA reads as TGTGCCAGCACCCCTGATGGAGGGCGAAACACCATATATTTT. The J gene is TRBJ1-3, the V gene TRBV5-5, with D unresolved. The CDR3 length is 14 residues. Looked up from germline, CDR1 is SGHKS and CDR2 is YYEKEE (reference sequence). Trimming pared 6 bases from V and 5 bases from J, leaving 15 bases between.

This clonotype is termed medium-sized. The CDR3: CASSPTSGSDEQFF. Written as DNA, the CDR3 is TGTGCCAGCTCACCGACTAGCGGGAGCGATGAGCAGTTCTTC. This chain links TRBV18 with TRBJ2-1; 12 bases map to TRBD2. The CDR3 covers 14 residues. Trimming at V came to 3 bases and at J to 8 bases, leaving 2 bases not matched to a gene. Germline values: CDR1 KGHSH, CDR2 LQKENI.

This clonotype was seen more than once but under ten times. V gene TRBV20-1 combines with J gene TRBJ2-1, with TRBD2 identical over 9 bases. The CDR3 totals 14 residues. Germline V gives CDR1 DFQATT, CDR2 SNEGSKA (reference sequence). With V trimmed by 3 bases and J by 2 bases, 2 bases remained unmatched. The CDR3 loop is CSARGTSTYNEQFF. In DNA, the CDR3 is TGCAGTGCTAGGGGGACTAGCACCTACAATGAGCAGTTCTTC.

This clonotype is medium-sized in the sample. V and J are TRBV18 and TRBJ1-2, with D unresolved. This CDR3 has 12 residues. Germline V gives CDR1 KGHSH, CDR2 LQKENI. Trimming cost V 4 bases and J 8 bases, with 11 bases left between them. The CDR3 DNA is TGTGCCAGCTCACGGAGGATTAGCGGCTACACCTTC. This gives the protein CASSRRISGYTF.

This clonotype occurred many times. Relative to the germline gene, one junction end is altered; a read error may explain this. The chain is built from TRBV7-9 and TRBJ2-7, with TRBD1 matching over 9 bases. The CDR3 totals 13 residues. In germline, CDR1 is SEHNR, CDR2 FQNEAQ (reference sequence). The CDR3 DNA reads TGTGCCAGCATCACAAACAGGGGGCGCCCATTTAACTTC. It is translated as CASITNRGRPFNF.

This clonotype qualifies as medium-sized. One end of the junction fails to match germline, which may point to a read error. The rearrangement uses TRBV7-9 and TRBJ2-5; the D gene could be TRBD1 or TRBD2 (7 bases each). The CDR3 length is 15 residues. Germline CDR1 SEHNR, CDR2 FQNEAQ (reference sequence). CDR3 coding DNA: TGTGCCAGCAGTCCCCGGGGAGGGGGCCAACAGACCCAGTACTTC. Amino acid sequence: CASSPRGGGQQTQYF.

The V call is TRBV5-1, the J call TRBJ1-2, with D uncertain. CDR1 and CDR2 from the germline V gene are SGHRS and YFSETQ. V lost 3 bases to trimming and J lost 5 bases, with 5 bases between them. The CDR3 loop spans 11 amino acids. The CDR3 spells CASSSRYGYTF. In nucleotides, the CDR3 is TGCGCCAGCAGCTCCAGATATGGCTACACCTTC.

In its sample, this clonotype is medium-sized. The genes are TRBV11-2 and TRBJ1-1, with a possible D match to TRBD1 (5 bases). There are 15 residues in the CDR3. Germline CDR1 and CDR2: SGHAT and FQNNGV. V lost 5 bases, J lost 2 bases, and 15 bases lay in between. DNA for the CDR3: TGTGCCAGCAGCCCCAACGGGGCAGTCAACACTGAAGCTTTCTTT. This codes for CASSPNGAVNTEAFF.

On this clonotype: A much larger clone lies a single base off, so this may be a read error. This chain connects TRBV11-2 to TRBJ2-3; perhaps TRBD2 as D (5 bases). Germline CDR1 SGHAT, CDR2 FQNNGV. CDR3 length: 14 residues. The CDR3 spells CVSSRLSSTDTQYF. The CDR3 DNA is TGTGTCAGCAGCCGACTATCTAGCACAGATACGCAGTATTTT.

This clonotype was observed many times. The gene calls are TRBV2 and TRBJ1-1; TRBD1 matches at 7 bases. The CDR3 has 13 amino acids. Losses at the gene ends were 5 bases for V and 6 bases for J; bases not matched to a gene: 6. Looked up from germline, CDR1 is SNHLY and CDR2 is FYNNEI. The CDR3 sequence is CASSPQGFAEAFF. The CDR3 bases are TGTGCCAGCAGTCCACAGGGGTTTGCTGAAGCTTTCTTT.

This clonotype is deemed medium-sized. CDR3 DNA: TGCAGCGTTGGGACAGGGGGCTCTACGGGCGAGCAGTACTTC. Its translation is CSVGTGGSTGEQYF. The chain is built from TRBV29-1 and TRBJ2-7, with TRBD1 matching over 11 bases. This CDR3 region has 14 residues. V lost 4 bases, J lost 6 bases, and 8 bases stayed unmatched. Germline-derived CDR1 and CDR2 are SQVTM and ANQGSEA.

This clonotype is categorized as medium-sized. The rearrangement uses TRBV11-2 and TRBJ1-5; D not resolved. The germline V and J ends were trimmed by 1 base and 3 bases, with 10 bases remaining between them. The germline V gene encodes CDR1 SGHAT and CDR2 FQNNGV. There are 15 residues in the CDR3. The CDR3 nucleotides read TGTGCCAGCAGCTTAGCACACGGGAACAATCAGCCCCAGCATTTT. Its translation is CASSLAHGNNQPQHF. Using reference TRBV11-2 and TRBJ1-5 for the parts outside the CDR3, the full variable domain is EAGVAQSPRYKIIEKRQSVAFWCNPISGHATLYWYQQILGQGPKLLIQFQNNGVVDDSQLPKDRFSAERLKGVDSTLKIQPAKLEDSAVYLCASSLAHGNNQPQHFGDGTRLSIL.

Sample share makes this clonotype medium-sized. V gene TRBV6-6 combines with J gene TRBJ1-5; D gene unclear. Germline CDR1 MNHNY, CDR2 SVGAGI (reference sequence). This CDR3 contains 12 residues. The germline V and J ends were trimmed by 6 bases and 4 bases, with 7 bases remaining between them. CDR3 bases: TGTGCCAGCAGCCCGTGGAATCAGCCCCAGCATTTT. This gives the protein CASSPWNQPQHF.

This chain joins TRBV6-1 and TRBJ2-1; D may be TRBD1 (5 bases). The germline CDR1 and CDR2 sequences are MNHNS and SASEGT. The CDR3 covers 14 residues. Trimming took 5 bases from V and 0 from J, leaving 8 bases between them. CDR3 amino acids: CASSQGSSYNEQFF. CDR3 DNA sequence: TGTGCCAGCAGTCAGGGCAGCTCCTACAATGAGCAGTTCTTC.

This clonotype is termed medium-sized. The chain employs TRBV4-1 and TRBJ2-4, with D maybe TRBD1 (5 bases). In germline, CDR1 is MGHRA, CDR2 YSYEKL. Trimming pared 0 bases from V and 8 bases from J, leaving 8 bases between. The CDR3 runs to 13 residues. The CDR3: CASSQDQGYIQYF. Written as DNA, the CDR3 is TGCGCCAGCAGCCAAGATCAGGGTTACATTCAGTACTTC.

This clonotype was counted a few times. The rearrangement uses TRBV4-1 and TRBJ2-2, with 7 nucleotides matching TRBD1. Germline assignment: CDR1 MGHRA and CDR2 YSYEKL. V shed 6 bases and J 6 bases; nucleotides not matched to a gene: 7. The CDR3 has 14 residues. CDR3 protein: CASRPGQIPGELFF. The CDR3 region has the DNA TGCGCCAGCAGACCGGGACAGATCCCCGGGGAGCTGTTTTTT.

This clonotype is classed as medium-sized. V is TRBV27 and J is TRBJ1-4; 7 positions match TRBD1. Germline V gives CDR1 MNHEY, CDR2 SMNVEV (reference sequence). CDR3 length: 12 residues. J was trimmed by 10 bases and V by 5 bases; bases with no gene match: 4. The CDR3 is CASSRDSRKLFF. The DNA of the CDR3 is TGTGCCAGCAGTCGGGACAGCCGAAAACTGTTTTTT.

There are many counts of this clonotype. V gene TRBV19 combines with J gene TRBJ2-3; maybe TRBD1 (5 bases). Germline loops: CDR1 LNHDA, CDR2 SQIVND (reference sequence). The CDR3 has 15 residues. Trimming removed 3 bases at V and 3 bases at J, with 13 bases between. CDR3 region: CASSIQGFGTDTQYF. Here the CDR3 DNA reads TGTGCCAGTAGTATTCAGGGTTTCGGAACAGATACGCAGTATTTT.

This clonotype is classed as medium-sized. The chain couples TRBV12-5 to TRBJ1-2; TRBD1 aligns across 10 bases. V shed 7 bases and J 6 bases; nucleotides not matched to a gene: 11. Germline V gives CDR1 LGHNT, CDR2 FRNRAP. The CDR3 spans 15 residues. This CDR3 reads CASAPDPTGGDGYTF. CDR3 DNA: TGTGCTAGTGCCCCCGATCCGACAGGGGGCGATGGCTACACCTTC.

This clonotype has ten or more counts. The chain recombines TRBV18 with TRBJ2-7; 9 positions agree with TRBD1. After removal of 8 bases from V and 7 bases from J, the junction contained 12 bases not matched to a gene. Germline V gene sequence: CDR1 KGHSH, CDR2 LQKENI. The CDR3 totals 14 residues. Here the CDR3 DNA reads TGTGCCAGCACCCCATTACAGGGGGCGGGTGAGCAGTACTTC. It translates to CASTPLQGAGEQYF.

Within the sample, this clonotype is large. The chain recombines TRBV7-9 with TRBJ2-7; 7 nucleotides match TRBD1. The CDR3 spans 14 residues. Germline V gene sequence: CDR1 SEHNR, CDR2 FQNEAQ (reference sequence). Germline trimming cut 5 bases from V and 8 bases from J; bases unmatched to any gene: 12. The CDR3 DNA is TGTGCCAGCAGCGTAGGGACAGCAGCTGGGAAGCAGTACTTC. This translates into CASSVGTAAGKQYF.

There are many counts of this clonotype. This chain links TRBV20-1 with TRBJ2-5; 8 bases agree with TRBD2. The trim removed 1 base at V and 3 bases at J, leaving 7 bases unmatched. The germline V gene has CDR1 DFQATT and CDR2 SNEGSKA (reference sequence). CDR3 size: 15 residues. DNA for the CDR3: TGCAGTGCTAGAGCCAATAGCGGGAACAAAGAGACCCAGTACTTC. It encodes CSARANSGNKETQYF.

This clonotype was detected ten times or more. V usage is TRBV7-2 and J usage is TRBJ2-5; tentatively, D is TRBD1 or TRBD2 (5 bases each). V lost 1 base and J lost 5, with 11 bases in between. The CDR3 sequence is 14 residues long. Germline loops: CDR1 SGHTA, CDR2 FQGNSA. DNA of the CDR3: TGTGCCAGCAGCTTAGGGGGCCGAGGGGAGACCCAGTACTTC. As protein: CASSLGGRGETQYF.

By proportion, this clonotype is medium-sized. The J gene is TRBJ2-1, the V gene TRBV29-1, with 10 bases matching TRBD2. Germline trimming cut 4 bases from V and 0 bases from J; bases unmatched to any gene: 6. Germline loops: CDR1 SQVTM, CDR2 ANQGSEA. This CDR3 has 16 residues. The CDR3: CSVGTSGEYSYNEQFF. The CDR3 coding sequence is TGCAGCGTTGGAACTAGCGGGGAGTACTCCTACAATGAGCAGTTCTTC.

Judged by abundance, this clonotype is medium-sized. V and J are TRBV4-2 and TRBJ2-3, with 15 bases that match TRBD2. V was pared by 1 base and J by 2 bases, with 4 bases of the junction left unmatched. Germline CDR1 LGHNA, CDR2 YNFKEQ. The CDR3 is 18 amino acids. DNA of the CDR3: TGTGCCAGCAGCCAAGGGACTAGCGGGGGGGCACCCACAGATACGCAGTATTTT. Translation gives CASSQGTSGGAPTDTQYF.